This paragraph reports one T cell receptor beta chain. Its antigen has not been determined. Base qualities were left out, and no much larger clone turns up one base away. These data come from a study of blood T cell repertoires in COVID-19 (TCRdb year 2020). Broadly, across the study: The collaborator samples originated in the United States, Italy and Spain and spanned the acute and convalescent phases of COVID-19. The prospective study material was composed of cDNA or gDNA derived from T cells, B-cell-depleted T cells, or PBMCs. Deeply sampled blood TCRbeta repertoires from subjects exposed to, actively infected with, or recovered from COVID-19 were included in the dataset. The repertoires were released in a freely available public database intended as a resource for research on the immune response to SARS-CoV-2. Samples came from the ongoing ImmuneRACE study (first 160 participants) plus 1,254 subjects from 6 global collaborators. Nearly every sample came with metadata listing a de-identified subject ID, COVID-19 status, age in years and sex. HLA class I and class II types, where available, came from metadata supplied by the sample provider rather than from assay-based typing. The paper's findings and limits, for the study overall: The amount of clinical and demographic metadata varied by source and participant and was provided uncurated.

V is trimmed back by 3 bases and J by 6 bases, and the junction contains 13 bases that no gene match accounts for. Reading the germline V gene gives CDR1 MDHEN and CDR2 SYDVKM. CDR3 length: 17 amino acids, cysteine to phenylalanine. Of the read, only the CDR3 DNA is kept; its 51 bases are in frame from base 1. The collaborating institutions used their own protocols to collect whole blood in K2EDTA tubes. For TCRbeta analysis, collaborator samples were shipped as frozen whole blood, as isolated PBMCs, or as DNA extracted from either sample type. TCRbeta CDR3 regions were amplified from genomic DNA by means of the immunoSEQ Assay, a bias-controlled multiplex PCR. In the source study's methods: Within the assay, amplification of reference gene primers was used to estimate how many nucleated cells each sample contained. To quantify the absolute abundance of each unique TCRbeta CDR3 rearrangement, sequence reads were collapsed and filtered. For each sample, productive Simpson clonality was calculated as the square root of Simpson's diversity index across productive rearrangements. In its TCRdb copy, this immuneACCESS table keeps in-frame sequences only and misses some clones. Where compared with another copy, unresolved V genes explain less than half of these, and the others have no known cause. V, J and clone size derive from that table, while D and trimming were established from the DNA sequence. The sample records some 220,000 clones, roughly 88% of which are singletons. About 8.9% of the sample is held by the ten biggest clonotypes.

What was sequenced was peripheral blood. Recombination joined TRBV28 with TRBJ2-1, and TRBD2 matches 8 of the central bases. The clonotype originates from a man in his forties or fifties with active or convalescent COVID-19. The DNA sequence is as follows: TGTGCCAGCAGTTTTGTCGGCGCGGGAGGTCCTATCAATGAGCAGTTCTTC. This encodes CASSFVGAGGPINEQFF. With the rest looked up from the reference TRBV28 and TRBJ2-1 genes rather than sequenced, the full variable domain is DVKVTQSSRYLVKRTGEKVFLECVQDMDHENMFWYRQDPGLGLRLIYFSYDVKMKEKGDIPEGYSVSREKKERFSLILESASTNQTSMYLCASSFVGAGGPINEQFFGPGTRLTVL.